A selection of T cell receptor beta chains follows, all from one sample in a study of T cell changes during pregnancy in multiple sclerosis. TCRdb keeps only in-frame clones here, not all; method: immunoSEQ multiplex PCR. This table holds some 80,000 clones, approximately 93% found once. Material: CD4+ T cells from peripheral blood mononuclear cells, obtained after pregnancy. These receptor sequences come from a female donor with multiple sclerosis, enrolled in a pregnancy study. Both conserved end residues are part of each CDR3. A D gene is named only where the DNA matches it firmly. Clone size is not always given. Where it is, it says once, few, many or a class for expanded clones.

CDR3 DNA	CDR3 protein	clone size	V gene	J gene	D gene
TGTGCCAGCAGTGAAGGTCGGGGACTTAGCTCCTACAATGAGCAGTTCTTC	CASSEGRGLSSYNEQFF	once	TRBV25-1	TRBJ2-1	NA
TGTGCCAGCAGTTTATCCACTCGGGATACGCAGTATTTT	CASSLSTRDTQYF	NA	TRBV28	TRBJ2-3	NA
TGCGCCAGCAGCCGGGGGGACAATACGCAGTATTTT	CASSRGDNTQYF	NA	TRBV5-1	TRBJ2-3	NA
TGTGCCAGCAGGGGGGGACTAGCCTACACAGATACGCAGTATTTT	CASRGGLAYTDTQYF	once	TRBV25-1	TRBJ2-3	TRBD2
TGCAGTGCAGGGGCCACCTATGGCTACACCTTC	CSAGATYGYTF	NA	TRBV20-1	TRBJ1-2	NA
TGTGCCAGCAGCTTCCCGGGACTAGCGGCCCCAGGGGGTACCGGGGAGCTGTTTTTT	CASSFPGLAAPGGTGELFF	NA	TRBV5-4	TRBJ2-2	TRBD2
TGTGCCACCAGCAGGGGAACCGGGACAGCCTACGAGCAGTACTTC	CATSRGTGTAYEQYF	NA	TRBV15	TRBJ2-7	TRBD1
TGTGCCAGCAGTTTAGTAACTAGCGGGAGGGCCTTCTACGAGCAGTACTTC	CASSLVTSGRAFYEQYF	NA	TRBV27	TRBJ2-7	TRBD2
TGTGCCAGCAGGAGTAGCGGGTCTTTCTCCTACGAGCAGTACTTC	CASRSSGSFSYEQYF	NA	TRBV28	TRBJ2-7	TRBD2
TGTGCCAGCAGCAGGGGACTACGCGAGCAGTTCTTC	CASSRGLREQFF	NA	TRBV5-4	TRBJ2-1	TRBD2
TGCAGCGTTGAAACCCCGTCCGGGACAGGGGGCGGCGAGCAGTACTTC	CSVETPSGTGGGEQYF	NA	TRBV29-1	TRBJ2-7	TRBD1
TGTGCCAGCTCACTTGTGGGACTAGCGGGAGATTCCTACGAGCAGTACTTC	CASSLVGLAGDSYEQYF	NA	TRBV18	TRBJ2-7	TRBD2
TGTGCCAGCTGGGACAGATGGTATGGCTACACCTTC	CASWDRWYGYTF	NA	TRBV6-1	TRBJ1-2	TRBD1
TGTGCCAGCAGCTTAAGCACCTATAACCTTAGGGGGAACACAGATACGCAGTATTTT	CASSLSTYNLRGNTDTQYF	NA	TRBV7-8	TRBJ2-3	NA
TGTGCCAGCAGCATCGGAGGGCGTCAGGGATGGTACACCTTC	CASSIGGRQGWYTF	once	TRBV11-2	TRBJ1-2	NA
TGTGCCAGCAGCCTGACAGGGTTGGTGGCTTTCTTT	CASSLTGLVAFF	NA	TRBV7-2	TRBJ1-1	TRBD1
TGCAGCGTGGGCCTTTCTGGGGGGTTAAACTATGGCTACACCTTC	CSVGLSGGLNYGYTF	NA	TRBV29-1	TRBJ1-2	NA
TGTGCCAGCAGTGACCAAACCTACGAGCAGTACTTC	CASSDQTYEQYF	NA	TRBV25-1	TRBJ2-7	NA
TGTGCCAGCAGTGCAGTCACTAGCGGAGGACCCTACGAGCAGTACTTC	CASSAVTSGGPYEQYF	NA	TRBV6-1	TRBJ2-7	TRBD2
TGTGCCAGCAAGGACTCCCGGACAGGGATCGATGAGCAGTTCTTC	CASKDSRTGIDEQFF	NA	TRBV28	TRBJ2-1	TRBD1
TGTGCCAGCAGCTTAGATAGCGGGAGCAGTGAGCAGTTCTTC	CASSLDSGSSEQFF	NA	TRBV7-3	TRBJ2-1	TRBD2
TGTGCCAGCTCAACTTCGACAGGGGGATTTGGGACCCAGTACTTC	CASSTSTGGFGTQYF	NA	TRBV18	TRBJ2-5	TRBD1
TGTGCTAGTGGTTTGGGATCGTTAAGCGGGAGTTGGACAGATACGCAGTATTTT	CASGLGSLSGSWTDTQYF	NA	TRBV12-5	TRBJ2-3	TRBD2
TGCGCCAGCAGCTTGGCGCCAGGGGGCGCAGCAGGGGCCAACGTCCTGACTTTC	CASSLAPGGAAGANVLTF	NA	TRBV5-1	TRBJ2-6	TRBD1
TGCGCCAGCAGCTTGGAGACAGCTGCACTGAACACTGAAGCTTTCTTT	CASSLETAALNTEAFF	NA	TRBV5-1	TRBJ1-1	NA
TGTGCCAGCAGCTTAGGGGGACAGGGGGGACGCAATCAGCCCCAGCATTTT	CASSLGGQGGRNQPQHF	NA	TRBV7-9	TRBJ1-5	TRBD1
TGTGCCAGTAGTATAGGGGGGCAGTTGAACACTGAAGCTTTCTTT	CASSIGGQLNTEAFF	NA	TRBV19	TRBJ1-1	NA
TGTGCCAGCAGCTTATATAACCGACAGGGGGACTATGGCTACACCTTC	CASSLYNRQGDYGYTF	NA	TRBV5-4	TRBJ1-2	TRBD1
TGTGCCAGCAGTAGAACAGGGGGCGGCTACACCTTC	CASSRTGGGYTF	NA	TRBV28	TRBJ1-2	TRBD1
TGCGCCAGCAGCTTGGACAGGCTCCCACAAGAGACCCAGTACTTC	CASSLDRLPQETQYF	once	TRBV5-1	TRBJ2-5	NA
TGTGCCAGCAGTGAATTGGCAGGGCATGAGCAGTACTTC	CASSELAGHEQYF	NA	TRBV6-1	TRBJ2-7	NA
TGTGCCAGCAATAGAGTAGCGGGGAACCATGAGCAGTTCTTC	CASNRVAGNHEQFF	NA	TRBV28	TRBJ2-1	TRBD2
TGTGCCATCTCAGCGGGACAGGGGAACACTGAAGCTTTCTTT	CAISAGQGNTEAFF	NA	TRBV10-3	TRBJ1-1	TRBD1
TGTGCCAGCAGTGGAGGGGGCTTTGAGACCCAGTACTTC	CASSGGGFETQYF	NA	TRBV2	TRBJ2-5	TRBD1